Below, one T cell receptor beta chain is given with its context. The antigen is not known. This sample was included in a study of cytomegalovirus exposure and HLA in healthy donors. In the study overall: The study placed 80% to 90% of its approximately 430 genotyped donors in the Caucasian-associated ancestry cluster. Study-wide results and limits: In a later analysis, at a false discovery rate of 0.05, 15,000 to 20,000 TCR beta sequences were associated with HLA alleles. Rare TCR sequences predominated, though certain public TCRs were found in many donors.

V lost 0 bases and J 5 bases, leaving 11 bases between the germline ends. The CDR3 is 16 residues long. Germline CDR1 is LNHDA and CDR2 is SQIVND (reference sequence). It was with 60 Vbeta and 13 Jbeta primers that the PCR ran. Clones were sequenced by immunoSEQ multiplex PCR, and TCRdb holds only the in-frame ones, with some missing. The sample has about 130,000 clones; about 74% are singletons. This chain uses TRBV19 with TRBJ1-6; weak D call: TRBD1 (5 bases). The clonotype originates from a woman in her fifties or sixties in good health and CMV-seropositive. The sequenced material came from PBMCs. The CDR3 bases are TGTGCCAGTAGTATAGATTGGGACTTCAATAATTCACCCCTCCACTTT. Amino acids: CASSIDWDFNNSPLHF.